This T cell receptor (beta chain) was captured in a study of blood T cell repertoires in COVID-19 (dated by TCRdb to about 2020). Regarding the study in general: Collaborator samples came from the United States, Italy and Spain and covered acute and convalescent phases of COVID-19. The prospective study material was composed of cDNA or gDNA derived from T cells, B-cell-depleted T cells, or PBMCs. Deeply sampled blood TCRbeta repertoires from subjects exposed to, actively infected with, or recovered from COVID-19 were included in the dataset. A freely available public database, intended as a resource for researchers studying the immune response to SARS-CoV-2, is where the repertoires were released. The samples were drawn from two sources: the first 160 participants of the ongoing ImmuneRACE study, and 1,000 to 1,500 subjects contributed by 6 global collaborators. Sample metadata almost always included a de-identified subject ID, COVID-19 status, age in years and sex. HLA class I and class II types, where available, came from metadata supplied by the sample provider rather than from assay-based typing.

TCRbeta CDR3 regions were amplified from genomic DNA using the immunoSEQ Assay, a bias-controlled multiplex PCR. The paper's processing steps were these. Within the assay, amplification of reference gene primers was used to estimate how many nucleated cells each sample contained. Sequence reads were collapsed and filtered to measure the absolute abundance of every unique TCRbeta CDR3 rearrangement. For each sample, productive Simpson clonality was calculated by taking the square root of Simpson's diversity index across productive rearrangements. Held by TCRdb, this immuneACCESS table contains in-frame sequences only and omits some clones. Under half of the omission traces to an unresolved V gene where checked; the cause of the rest is unknown. The DNA gave D and trimming, while V, J and clone size come from that table. The sample table contains under 20,000 clones; only one count was recorded for over 85% of them. The biggest ten clones account for 5.2% of the sample.

Spanning cysteine to phenylalanine, the CDR3 consists of 14 amino acids. Left in the record is the CDR3 DNA by itself, 42 bases read in frame from the first base. Cut back by 6 bases and 6 bases, the V and J ends lie 15 bases apart. CDR1 ENHRY and CDR2 SYGVKD are derived from the germline V gene. Each collaborating institution followed its own protocols to collect whole blood in K2EDTA tubes. For TCRbeta analysis, collaborators shipped samples as frozen whole blood, isolated PBMCs, or DNA extracted from either of those sample types. With respect to this clone: Its binding antigen is unknown. Base-call qualities are not available, and no considerably larger clone is one nucleotide away.

Beyond this particular receptor, the publication reports: How much clinical and demographic metadata was included differed by source and by participant, and the metadata was provided uncurated.

The chain is assembled from TRBV10-3 and TRBJ2-1; perhaps TRBD1 is the D gene, with 5 bases matching. The material sequenced was peripheral blood. This receptor was identified in a human donor in a cohort sampled during active COVID-19. The DNA is as follows: TGTGCCATCAGCCGGACCGATAGGGGCAATGAGCAGTTCTTC. This sequence encodes CAISRTDRGNEQFF.